This T cell receptor beta chain was found in a study of blood T cell repertoires in COVID-19. Whole-study context: Researchers got acute and convalescent COVID-19 samples from the United States, Italy and Spain.

Only in-frame clones appear in the TCRdb table, and some are missing; sequencing was by immunoSEQ multiplex PCR. The profile shows tens of thousands of clones, around 87% of them singletons. CDR1 is KGHDR, CDR2 SFDVKD, per germline. This CDR3 has 15 amino acids. V trimming: 4 bases; J trimming: 4 bases; junction bases outside the gene matches: 6. The receptor was isolated from a man aged 45-60 years with active COVID-19. The chain couples TRBV24-1 to TRBJ1-5; 7 nucleotides line up with TRBD1. The source material was peripheral blood. The CDR3 sequence: CATSDSTTGNQPQHF. The CDR3 coding sequence is TGTGCCACCAGTGACTCCACGACAGGGAATCAGCCCCAGCATTTT.